The 10 T cell receptor beta chains below were found in one sample sequenced in a study of monozygotic twins with inflammatory bowel disease. From its re-call of the 5' RACE reads, TCRdb lists each CDR3 protein once, without DNA. The ten top clones account for less than 2.5%, within a sample of 400,000 to 500,000 distinct CDR3 sequences. The source material was blood. These receptors were obtained from a human donor with ulcerative colitis or Crohn's disease, or a healthy co-twin of an affected twin (not recorded which).

The chain couples TRBV19 to TRBJ2-5; TCRdb reports TRBD1, a call that lacks DNA to check it against. The CDR3 sequence is 14 residues long. Germline values: CDR1 LNHDA, CDR2 SQIVND (reference sequence). This CDR3 is CASSPRTARETQYF.

This chain joins TRBV5-1 and TRBJ2-7; TCRdb's D call of TRBD1 is untestable without DNA. Germline CDR1 is SGHRS and CDR2 is YFSETQ. The CDR3 covers 14 residues. CDR3 residues: CASSFAQGAAEQYF.

The chain carries TRBV27 and TRBJ2-2; checking the TCRdb D call of TRBD2 is not possible without DNA. The germline gives CDR1 MNHEY, CDR2 SMNVEV (reference sequence). The CDR3 has 17 residues. CDR3 residues: CASSLGPSLAATGELFF.

The V gene is TRBV20-1, the J gene TRBJ2-3; absent DNA, TCRdb's TRBD1 call cannot be checked. The CDR3 length is 14 residues. The germline V gene has CDR1 DFQATT and CDR2 SNEGSKA (reference sequence). CDR3 sequence: CSARAGRYTDTQYF.

J is TRBJ2-7 and V is TRBV5-1. CDR1 is SGHRS and CDR2 is YFSETQ in the germline V gene. There are 15 residues in the CDR3. The CDR3 sequence is CASSLGNRRFYEQYF.

CDR3: CASSPLQAAGYEQYF. The gene calls are TRBV18 and TRBJ2-7. Per the germline V gene, CDR1 is KGHSH and CDR2 is LQKENI. This CDR3 is 15 amino acids long. The full variable domain, in which reference TRBV18 and TRBJ2-7 provide the parts outside the CDR3, is NAGVMQNPRHLVRRRGQEARLRCSPMKGHSHVYWYRQLPEEGLKFMVYLQKENIIDESGMPKERFSAEFPKEGPSILRIQQVVRGDSAAYFCASSPLQAAGYEQYFGPGTRLTVT.

V is TRBV30 and J is TRBJ2-3; TCRdb indicates TRBD1, and absent DNA this call remains unverified. The V gene's germline CDR1 is GTSNPN and CDR2 SVGIG (reference sequence). This CDR3 has 13 residues. The CDR3 here is CAWSPGSSDTQYF.

This chain links TRBV5-1 with TRBJ1-1. This CDR3 is built from 14 residues. In germline, CDR1 is SGHRS, CDR2 YFSETQ. CDR3 protein: CASSVGQPNTEAFF.

The CDR3 loop reads CASRGTLNTEAFF. This sequence joins TRBV2 and TRBJ1-1. The CDR3 spans 13 residues. Germline CDR1 SNHLY, CDR2 FYNNEI.

The rearrangement links TRBV18 to TRBJ2-2; TCRdb designates TRBD1, a call that cannot be tested without DNA. CDR3 length equals 15 residues. Germline lookup yields CDR1 KGHSH and CDR2 LQKENI. The CDR3 loop reads CASSPIQGLTGELFF.